Listed below are T cell receptor beta chains from one sample, sequenced in a study of T cells in Graves' hyperthyroidism and ophthalmopathy. MiXCR, applied by TCRdb to the multiplex PCR reads, yields one record per CDR3 protein. The sample carries around 500,000 distinct CDR3 sequences, about 15% recorded once. Sequenced material: blood. The receptor source for this set is a woman aged 25 to 39 with Graves' ophthalmopathy. The CDR3 runs from the conserved cysteine through the conserved F or W. The D gene is left open where the match is weak.

J gene	V gene	D gene	CDR3 protein
TRBJ1-5	TRBV20-1	NA	CSARAIDRNNSNQPQHF
TRBJ2-5	TRBV20-1	NA	CSARGVAGWDQETQYF
TRBJ2-1	TRBV7-9	TRBD2	CASSLPRGSGRASSYNEQFF
TRBJ2-3	TRBV6-1	TRBD2	CASSAAAGGTDTQYF
TRBJ2-5	TRBV5-5	NA	CACSWTPGPQETQYF
TRBJ2-2	TRBV29-1	TRBD2	CSVILTGGGGELFF
TRBJ2-7	TRBV6-2/TRBV6-3	NA	CASSYPSRGGSWGSEQYF
TRBJ2-7	TRBV20-1	NA	CSASLIQRRSYEQYF
TRBJ1-1	TRBV18	NA	CASSPPTGVWTEAFF
TRBJ2-7	TRBV14	NA	CASSQTEGSYEQYF
TRBJ2-3	TRBV5-1	NA	CASSWSGVHADTQYF
TRBJ2-3	TRBV7-9	TRBD1	CASSFGTANTDTQYF
TRBJ2-7	TRBV6-1	TRBD2	CASRASGDSYEQYF
TRBJ2-7	TRBV4-2	NA	CASSQGHPSYEQYF
TRBJ1-4	TRBV12-3/TRBV12-4	NA	CASSLVVRGGEKLFF
TRBJ2-3	TRBV5-1	NA	CASSLSSGDTQYF
TRBJ2-3	TRBV7-2	TRBD2	CASSLGGGPQYF
TRBJ2-7	TRBV5-1	NA	CASSFNPYEQYF
TRBJ2-5	TRBV30	TRBD2	CAWSVLAGFTEYF
TRBJ2-3	TRBV2	NA	CASMTWQGTDTQYF
TRBJ2-7	TRBV2	NA	CASSTGTDYEQYF
TRBJ2-5	TRBV10-3	NA	CAISHNRDPQETQYF
TRBJ1-6	TRBV28	NA	CASSLWGGHSSYNSPLHF
TRBJ1-2	TRBV29-1	NA	CSVDASGLYGYTF
TRBJ2-1	TRBV15	NA	CATSRTMGRLQGSEQFF
TRBJ2-3	TRBV6-1	NA	CASSVMGRDTQYF
TRBJ2-5	TRBV5-6	TRBD1	CASRPTGSETQYF
TRBJ2-7	TRBV12-3/TRBV12-4	NA	CASSFMQGGKNRQYF
TRBJ2-2	TRBV28	TRBD2	CASDTTLAGGNTGELFF
TRBJ2-3	TRBV6-1	NA	CASSLTTPYDTQYF
TRBJ2-2	TRBV10-3	TRBD2	CAISESEGTSNTGELFF
TRBJ2-5	TRBV4-3	NA	CASSQTTGPPETQYF
TRBJ2-2	TRBV7-9	TRBD1	CASSRRQGATGELFF
TRBJ2-1	TRBV6-2/TRBV6-3	TRBD2	CAIRGLAGGGAYNEQFF
TRBJ1-4	TRBV9	NA	CASSVRGGGGNEKLFF
TRBJ1-2	TRBV14	NA	CASSQDWSGYGYTF
TRBJ2-7	TRBV28	NA	CASSLIQGTSEQYF
TRBJ2-1	TRBV28	TRBD2	CAGSPITSGTYNEQFF
TRBJ1-5	TRBV7-8	NA	CASSSDRPEPQHF
TRBJ2-2	TRBV20-1	NA	CSARDRDTGELFF
TRBJ2-7	TRBV5-5	NA	CASSSAGRGYEQYF
TRBJ2-1	TRBV28	TRBD2	CASSLGQWGLDGYNEQFF
TRBJ2-1	TRBV12-3/TRBV12-4	TRBD1	CASRRRTGHYNEQFF
TRBJ2-3	TRBV4-2	NA	CASSSGAVVDTDTQYF
TRBJ1-1	TRBV9	NA	CASSVASSPRGTEAFF
TRBJ2-1	TRBV28	TRBD2	CASSLFRGRANEQFF
TRBJ2-1	TRBV7-9	NA	CASSRVADEQFF
TRBJ2-1	TRBV6-1	NA	CASRPVGSDLNNEQFF
TRBJ1-2	TRBV24-1	TRBD1	CATSDFTGAGYTF
TRBJ2-5	TRBV28	TRBD2	CASRLSGRSQYF
TRBJ1-2	TRBV28	NA	CASSAPETEAPNYGYTF
TRBJ1-5	TRBV28	NA	CASTKPTDSNQPQHF
TRBJ1-1	TRBV6-1	NA	CASSDVRGWTEAFF
TRBJ1-1	TRBV20-1	NA	CSAMRDPTEAFF
TRBJ2-1	TRBV7-2	NA	CASSSLGTRYNEQFF
TRBJ2-7	TRBV10-3	NA	CAIRPGTDSYEQYF
TRBJ2-1	TRBV7-2	NA	CASSLGPGTSYNEQFF